This TCR beta chain comes out of a study of blood T cell repertoires in COVID-19. Overall study context: There were acute and convalescent COVID-19 samples, and they came from the United States, Italy and Spain. Sources were T cells, B-cell-depleted T cells, or PBMCs; the material itself was cDNA or gDNA.

This CDR3 is built from 20 residues. The junction had 11 bases not matched to a gene; V was cut back by 1 base and J by 0 bases. The germline V gene encodes CDR1 LNHDA and CDR2 SQIVND (reference sequence). Clones were sequenced by immunoSEQ multiplex PCR, and TCRdb holds only the in-frame ones, with some missing. Of 200,000 to 250,000 clones in the sample, roughly 85% were seen once. Sequencing used PBMCs or T cells enriched from blood (not recorded which). This sequence was found in a man aged 25 to 45 who had recovered from COVID-19. The chain recombines TRBV19 with TRBJ2-1, with 11 nucleotides matching TRBD1. Written as DNA, the CDR3 is TGTGCCAGTAGTATAGCCCCCGGACAGGGGGCTCCGAGCTCCTACAATGAGCAGTTCTTC. Protein product: CASSIAPGQGAPSSYNEQFF.